This T cell receptor beta chain emerged from a study of regulatory T cells in long-lasting Graves disease. Time point given: newly diagnosed GD, antithyroid drugs for less than 3 months. Researchers made the TCR library from RNA that was extracted from PBMCs. Per American Thyroid Association guidelines, Graves' disease was diagnosed. The CDR3 totals 14 residues. After removal of 3 bases from V and 3 bases from J, the junction contained 5 bases not matched to a gene. Researchers made TCR beta libraries by using iRepertoire HTBI primers and running Arm-PCR on CDR3 regions. TCRdb re-derived calls from the multiplex PCR reads in MiXCR, one entry per CDR3 protein. The profile covers some 460,000 distinct CDR3 sequences, with around 15% appearing a single time and 9.5% to 15% taken by the ten largest. These same data were also listed under a study on T cells in Graves' hyperthyroidism and ophthalmopathy.

The source material was peripheral blood mononuclear cells (PBMCs), sampled at new diagnosis, from a patient treated with antithyroid drugs. This clonotype was sampled from a man aged 35 to 55 with Graves disease. The gene calls are TRBV12-3 or TRBV12-4 and TRBJ2-7, with 7 nucleotides matching TRBD2. The CDR3 here is CASSFGRLGYEQYF. As DNA, the CDR3 is TGTGCCAGCAGTTTCGGGAGGCTTGGCTACGAGCAGTACTTC.